A selection of T cell receptor beta chains follows, all from one sample in a study of blood T cell repertoires in COVID-19. Sequencing used immunoSEQ multiplex PCR; TCRdb keeps in-frame clones, though not all of them. Found here are approximately 89,000 clones, approximately 80% of them singletons; the top ten hold 15% to 20%. Input material: peripheral blood. Source of these receptors: a human donor in a cohort sampled during active COVID-19. Each CDR3 is given with its conserved first and last residue. The D gene is left open where the match is weak. Clone size is given for some rows only: seen once, a few or many times, or a class if the clone is expanded.

d_gene: NA; abundance: NA; j_gene: TRBJ1-6; v_gene: TRBV5-1; CDR3nt: TGCGCCAGCAGCCTTACCAGGGAAAATTCACCCCTCCACTTT; CDR3aa: CASSLTRENSPLHF
d_gene: TRBD2; abundance: NA; j_gene: TRBJ2-7; v_gene: TRBV7-2; CDR3nt: TGTGCCAGCAGCTTATATACTAGCGTTAGCTCCTACGAGCAGTACTTC; CDR3aa: CASSLYTSVSSYEQYF
d_gene: TRBD1; abundance: NA; j_gene: TRBJ1-5; v_gene: TRBV14; CDR3nt: TGTGCCAGCAGCCAAGCGGGACAGGGGAATCAGCCCCAGCATTTT; CDR3aa: CASSQAGQGNQPQHF
d_gene: NA; abundance: NA; j_gene: TRBJ1-1; v_gene: TRBV7-6; CDR3nt: TGTGCCAGCAGCTTAGAAGGACGGGGATGGATGAACACTGAAGCTTTCTTT; CDR3aa: CASSLEGRGWMNTEAFF
d_gene: TRBD2; abundance: NA; j_gene: TRBJ2-5; v_gene: TRBV6-5; CDR3nt: TGTGCCGCCCGGACTAGCGGAGCTCAAGAGACCCAGTACTTC; CDR3aa: CAARTSGAQETQYF
d_gene: NA; abundance: NA; j_gene: TRBJ1-5; v_gene: TRBV30; CDR3nt: TGTGCCTGGAAAGTTCCAGGGTTTAGCAATCAGCCCCAGCATTTT; CDR3aa: CAWKVPGFSNQPQHF
d_gene: NA; abundance: NA; j_gene: TRBJ2-3; v_gene: TRBV25-1; CDR3nt: TGTGCCAGCAGTGCTACAGGGGGGGTTACAGATACGCAGTATTTT; CDR3aa: CASSATGGVTDTQYF
d_gene: NA; abundance: NA; j_gene: TRBJ1-4; v_gene: TRBV2; CDR3nt: TGTGCCAGCAGCGCTGAAAGGGGGGGGACCAATGAAAAACTGTTTTTT; CDR3aa: CASSAERGGTNEKLFF
d_gene: NA; abundance: NA; j_gene: TRBJ2-6; v_gene: TRBV3-1/TRBV3-2; CDR3nt: TGTGCCAGCACCGGCCGGGGGGCAGATCAGTATGGGGCCAACGTCCTGACTTTC; CDR3aa: CASTGRGADQYGANVLTF
d_gene: NA; abundance: NA; j_gene: TRBJ1-5; v_gene: TRBV3-1/TRBV3-2; CDR3nt: TGTGCCAGCAGCCAAGGGGCATATCAGCCCCAGCATTTT; CDR3aa: CASSQGAYQPQHF
d_gene: TRBD1; abundance: NA; j_gene: TRBJ1-1; v_gene: TRBV5-1; CDR3nt: TGCGCCAGCAGCACCGACAGGGGCATCACTGAAGCTTTCTTT; CDR3aa: CASSTDRGITEAFF
d_gene: TRBD1; abundance: NA; j_gene: TRBJ2-7; v_gene: TRBV4-1; CDR3nt: TGCGCCAGCAGCCAAGGTACCCCGGGACAGGGTATCTACGAGCAGTACTTC; CDR3aa: CASSQGTPGQGIYEQYF
d_gene: NA; abundance: NA; j_gene: TRBJ2-2; v_gene: TRBV9; CDR3nt: TGTGCCAGCAGCGTAGGAGGCACCGGGGAGCTGTTTTTT; CDR3aa: CASSVGGTGELFF
d_gene: NA; abundance: NA; j_gene: TRBJ1-1; v_gene: TRBV28; CDR3nt: TGTGCCAGCAGTCCACCCTGGAGCACTGAAGCTTTCTTT; CDR3aa: CASSPPWSTEAFF
d_gene: TRBD1; abundance: NA; j_gene: TRBJ2-3; v_gene: TRBV6-1; CDR3nt: TGTGCCAGCAGTGCCGGGGACAGAGTAATCACAGATACGCAGTATTTT; CDR3aa: CASSAGDRVITDTQYF
d_gene: NA; abundance: NA; j_gene: TRBJ2-4; v_gene: TRBV28; CDR3nt: TGTGCCAGCAGTGAAAACAGGGCGCCAAACATTCAGTACTTC; CDR3aa: CASSENRAPNIQYF
d_gene: NA; abundance: NA; j_gene: TRBJ1-2; v_gene: TRBV28; CDR3nt: TGTGCCAGCAGTACCATTGGGAGGGAGAACTATGGCTACACCTTC; CDR3aa: CASSTIGRENYGYTF
d_gene: TRBD1; abundance: NA; j_gene: TRBJ2-7; v_gene: TRBV28; CDR3nt: TGTGCCAGCAGCCTTCCTGGGACAGGCAGGTCCGAGCAGTACTTC; CDR3aa: CASSLPGTGRSEQYF
d_gene: TRBD1; abundance: few; j_gene: TRBJ1-3; v_gene: TRBV5-6; CDR3nt: TGTGCCAGCAGCTTGGGAGGGACAGGGATAAACACCATATATTTT; CDR3aa: CASSLGGTGINTIYF
d_gene: TRBD1; abundance: NA; j_gene: TRBJ2-7; v_gene: TRBV6-5; CDR3nt: TGTGCCAGCAGTTACTCGGGGCAGGGGGCCTACGAGCAGTACTTC; CDR3aa: CASSYSGQGAYEQYF
d_gene: NA; abundance: NA; j_gene: TRBJ1-4; v_gene: TRBV5-1; CDR3nt: TGCGCCAGCAGCTTTTCCCCCACTCCCACAACTAATGAAAAACTGTTTTTT; CDR3aa: CASSFSPTPTTNEKLFF
d_gene: TRBD1; abundance: once; j_gene: TRBJ2-7; v_gene: TRBV25-1; CDR3nt: TGTGCCAGCAACCTAGGGACAGGGCACCACGAGCAGTACTTC; CDR3aa: CASNLGTGHHEQYF
d_gene: NA; abundance: NA; j_gene: TRBJ2-6; v_gene: TRBV10-3; CDR3nt: TGTGCCATCAGTGCCCCCGGCTCTGGGGCCAACGTCCTGACTTTC; CDR3aa: CAISAPGSGANVLTF
d_gene: NA; abundance: NA; j_gene: TRBJ2-7; v_gene: TRBV2; CDR3nt: TGTGCCAGCAGTGTAACGGGAACCTACGAGCAGTACTTC; CDR3aa: CASSVTGTYEQYF
d_gene: NA; abundance: once; j_gene: TRBJ2-5; v_gene: TRBV6-5; CDR3nt: TGTGCCAGCAGTAACAGGGTTGGGGAGACCCAGTACTTC; CDR3aa: CASSNRVGETQYF
d_gene: NA; abundance: NA; j_gene: TRBJ1-6; v_gene: TRBV3-1/TRBV3-2; CDR3nt: TGTGCCAGCAGCCCCTCTCCTAATTCACCCCTCCACTTT; CDR3aa: CASSPSPNSPLHF
d_gene: NA; abundance: NA; j_gene: TRBJ2-7; v_gene: TRBV3-1/TRBV3-2; CDR3nt: TGTGCCAGCAGCCAAGAACGTATAGCCTACGAGCAGTACTTC; CDR3aa: CASSQERIAYEQYF
d_gene: TRBD1; abundance: NA; j_gene: TRBJ2-7; v_gene: TRBV18; CDR3nt: TGTGCCAGCTCACCACTATGGACAGGGTTGGGCGAGCAGTACTTC; CDR3aa: CASSPLWTGLGEQYF
d_gene: TRBD1; abundance: NA; j_gene: TRBJ2-7; v_gene: TRBV15; CDR3nt: TGTGCCACCAGCAGAGATCGGGACAGGCCGACCTACGAGCAGTACTTC; CDR3aa: CATSRDRDRPTYEQYF
d_gene: NA; abundance: few; j_gene: TRBJ1-1; v_gene: TRBV2; CDR3nt: TGTGCCAGCAGTGGAGACACTGAAGCTTTCTTT; CDR3aa: CASSGDTEAFF
d_gene: NA; abundance: NA; j_gene: TRBJ2-7; v_gene: TRBV18; CDR3nt: TGTGCCAGCTCGCCCTTTGAGCGCACCTACGAGCAGTACTTC; CDR3aa: CASSPFERTYEQYF